The text below deals with one T cell receptor beta chain. Germline V gene lookup returns CDR1 SNHLY and CDR2 FYNNEI. Trimming removed 0 bases from V and 11 bases from J, with 15 bases in between. This CDR3 is built from 14 residues. Here immunoSEQ multiplex PCR was the method, and the copy in TCRdb shows in-frame clones only, minus some. The data contain 100,000 to 150,000 clones, roughly 90% of them singletons. This sample is drawn from a study of control samples from healthy donors and cancer patients. Input material: blood. This TCR derives from a man aged 18-30 years in good health. The chain is built from TRBV2 and TRBJ2-3, with D hard to call. The CDR3 sequence: CASSEALGPHEQYF. The CDR3 region has the DNA TGTGCCAGCAGTGAAGCGCTCGGGCCCCATGAGCAGTATTTT.